This section outlines one T cell receptor beta chain sequence together with its context. The sample belongs to a study of graft-versus-host responses after intestinal transplantation. On the study more broadly: All recipients were given anti-thymocyte globulin induction, and tacrolimus and steroids were then administered for approximately 3 years.

Clones were sequenced by immunoSEQ multiplex PCR, and TCRdb holds only the in-frame ones, with some missing. The profile shows 80,000 or so clones, around 92% of them singletons. After removal of 4 bases from V and 2 bases from J, the junction contained 10 bases not matched to a gene. CDR1 SGDLS and CDR2 YYNGEE come from the germline V gene. There are 16 residues in the CDR3. The sequencing used PBMCs, collected 98 days after intestinal transplantation. This TCR derives from a human patient who received an intestinal transplant, so some T cells may come from the graft donor. This sequence joins TRBV9 and TRBJ2-7, with 9 bases lining up with TRBD2. This CDR3 is CASSRQGGRVPYEQYF. CDR3 nucleotide sequence: TGTGCCAGCAGCAGGCAGGGCGGGAGGGTCCCCTACGAGCAGTACTTC.